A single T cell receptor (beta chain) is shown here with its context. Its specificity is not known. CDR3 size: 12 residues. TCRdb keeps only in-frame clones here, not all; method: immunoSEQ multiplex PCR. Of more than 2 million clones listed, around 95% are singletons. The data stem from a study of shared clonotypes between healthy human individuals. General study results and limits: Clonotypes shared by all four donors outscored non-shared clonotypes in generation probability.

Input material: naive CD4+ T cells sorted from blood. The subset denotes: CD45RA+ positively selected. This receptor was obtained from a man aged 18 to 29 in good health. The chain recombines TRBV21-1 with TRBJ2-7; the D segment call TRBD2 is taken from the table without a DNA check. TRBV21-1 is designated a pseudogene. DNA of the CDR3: TGTGCCAGCAGCTTCCGGCCCCGGGGGCAGTACTTC. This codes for CASSFRPRGQYF.